Listed below are T cell receptor beta chains from one sample, sequenced in a study of blood T cell repertoires in COVID-19. This table comes from immunoSEQ multiplex PCR, and its TCRdb copy is limited to in-frame clones, with some not included. Of about 240,000 clones detected, roughly 91% appear once; the ten largest clones hold approximately 9%. Material for sequencing was PBMCs or T cells enriched from blood (not recorded which). The receptors stem from a man in his forties who had recovered from COVID-19. The CDR3 runs from the conserved cysteine through the conserved F or W. The D gene is left open where the match is weak. Size is stated for part of the rows, as once, few or many counts, or as a class when the clone is expanded.

>.|TRBV30|TRBJ2-3|TRBD2
CAWSVEPGGADTQYF
TGTGCCTGGAGTGTAGAACCGGGAGGCGCAGATACGCAGTATTTT
>.|TRBV7-3|TRBJ1-1|TRBD1
CASSLSGGRTEAFF
TGTGCCAGCAGCCTGTCAGGGGGCAGGACTGAAGCTTTCTTT
>once|TRBV2|TRBJ1-5|TRBD1
CASSVLTGANQPQHF
TGTGCCAGCAGTGTTCTGACAGGGGCCAATCAGCCCCAGCATTTT
>once|TRBV6-5|TRBJ1-2|.
CASRPRVYGYTF
TGTGCCAGCAGACCCAGGGTCTATGGCTACACCTTC
>.|TRBV11-2|TRBJ2-1|TRBD2
CASSPLAGGSYNEQFF
TGTGCCAGCAGCCCCCTAGCGGGAGGCTCCTACAATGAGCAGTTCTTC
>once|TRBV13|TRBJ1-2|.
CASSFLQGGGGYTF
TGTGCCAGCAGCTTTCTACAGGGTGGAGGTGGCTACACCTTC
>few|TRBV4-3|TRBJ2-2|TRBD2
CASSQENSGENTGELFF
TGCGCCAGCAGCCAAGAAAACAGCGGGGAGAACACCGGGGAGCTGTTTTTT
>.|TRBV19|TRBJ1-5|TRBD1
CASSILVTGETQPQHF
TGTGCCAGTAGTATACTTGTGACAGGGGAGACTCAGCCCCAGCATTTT
>once|TRBV19|TRBJ2-2|TRBD2
CASSRSSGSNTGELFF
TGTGCCAGTAGTAGGTCTAGCGGGAGTAACACCGGGGAGCTGTTTTTT
>.|TRBV27|TRBJ2-1|TRBD2
CASVALPGTSGDYNEQFF
TGTGCCAGCGTTGCGCTCCCCGGGACTAGCGGGGATTACAATGAGCAGTTCTTC
>.|TRBV24-1|TRBJ2-3|.
CATSSAGRTDTQYF
TGTGCCACCAGTAGTGCGGGAAGGACCGATACGCAGTATTTT
>.|TRBV5-1|TRBJ2-3|.
CASSLDWGEGTDTQYF
TGCGCCAGCAGCTTGGATTGGGGCGAGGGCACAGATACGCAGTATTTT
>.|TRBV5-5|TRBJ1-5|TRBD1
CASSLGQGRGQPQHF
TGTGCCAGCAGTTTAGGACAGGGGCGAGGTCAGCCCCAGCATTTT
>.|TRBV3-1/TRBV3-2|TRBJ1-6|TRBD1
CASSQDHRGPQDSPLHF
TGTGCCAGCAGCCAAGACCACAGGGGACCCCAGGATTCACCCCTCCACTTT
>once|TRBV7-3|TRBJ1-3|TRBD1
CASSPQGTTGNTIYF
TGTGCCAGCAGCCCACAGGGGACGACTGGAAACACCATATATTTT
>once|TRBV11-2|TRBJ2-5|.
CASSYRRPSLQETQYF
TGTGCCAGCAGCTACCGGCGTCCTAGCCTCCAAGAGACCCAGTACTTC
>.|TRBV10-3|TRBJ2-1|TRBD2
CAISGGTSGTHNEQFF
TGTGCCATCAGTGGAGGGACTAGCGGGACCCACAATGAGCAGTTCTTC